A single sample is the source of the 7 T cell receptor beta chains below, sequenced in a study of T-cell memory formation after mild COVID-19. TCRdb called the 5' RACE reads again in MiXCR, with one record for every CDR3 protein. The sample contains roughly 480,000 distinct CDR3 sequences, about 23% of which appear only once. The sequenced sample was PBMCs or a T cell subset sorted from them (not recorded which). Receptors were obtained from an adult woman who had mild COVID-19 (a few samples of this study predate the infection). Cell type and time point are not known.

This chain joins TRBV7-2 and TRBJ1-1; D gene unclear. Germline assignment: CDR1 SGHTA and CDR2 FQGNSA. The germline V and J ends were trimmed by 2 bases and 5 bases, with 12 bases remaining between them. CDR3 length: 14 amino acids. The CDR3 bases are TGTGCCAGCAGCTTAATGGCAGGTCAAACTGAAGCTTTCTTT. Translated: CASSLMAGQTEAFF.

The V gene is TRBV15, the J gene TRBJ2-2; 7 bases align to TRBD1. The length of the CDR3 is 17 residues. V lost 3 bases and J lost 1; bases outside the gene matches: 8. The germline V gene has CDR1 LNHNV and CDR2 YYDKDF (reference sequence). CDR3 DNA: TGTGCCACCAGCAGTCCGACAGGGCCGAGGAACACCGGGGAGCTGTTTTTT. This codes for CATSSPTGPRNTGELFF.

This clonotype was counted between two and nine times. The V call is TRBV5-1, the J call TRBJ2-7, with D possibly called TRBD1 or TRBD2 (5 bases each). The germline V gene encodes CDR1 SGHRS and CDR2 YFSETQ. V lost 0 bases to trimming and J lost 3 bases, with 16 bases between them. This CDR3 is 16 amino acids long. CDR3 in DNA: TGCGCCAGCAGCTTGGATATACCGGGACGTAGCTACGAGCAGTACTTC. It codes for CASSLDIPGRSYEQYF.

The chain joins TRBV20-1 to TRBJ1-1; D uncertain. This CDR3 spans 11 amino acids. The V gene's germline CDR1 is DFQATT and CDR2 SNEGSKA (reference sequence). The DNA for the CDR3 is TGCAGGGGAGGGTCTACCACTGAAGCTTTCTTT. Amino acid sequence: CRGGSTTEAFF.

This chain connects TRBV12-3 or TRBV12-4 to TRBJ2-2; D is unclear. With 8 bases removed from V and 0 bases from J, the gap between germline ends came to 7 bases. CDR3 size: 13 residues. In nucleotides, the CDR3 is TGTGCCAGCTCTGCGACGAACACCGGGGAGCTGTTTTTT. It encodes CASSATNTGELFF.

V is TRBV7-3 and J is TRBJ2-5; no reliable D call. This CDR3 contains 12 residues. The ends were cut back, 4 bases at V and 5 bases at J, with 8 bases in the middle. Germline assignment: CDR1 SGHTA and CDR2 FQGTGA. The CDR3 sequence: CASSSGGETQYF. DNA for the CDR3: TGTGCCAGCAGCTCTGGTGGGGAGACCCAGTACTTC.

This clonotype has more than one count but fewer than ten. The chain joins TRBV4-2 to TRBJ1-1; 7 bases line up with TRBD1. The CDR3 has 16 amino acids. Trimming removed 1 base from V and 3 bases from J; junction bases left unmatched: 8. Germline V CDR1 and CDR2: LGHNA, YNFKEQ. DNA for the CDR3: TGTGCCAGCAGCCAAGGACAGGGATTAGGTTACACTGAAGCTTTCTTT. This codes for CASSQGQGLGYTEAFF.